This record concerns one TCR beta chain sequence. This clone showed up just once. This clone's antigen is unknown. Per-nucleotide qualities are absent, and no much larger clonotype sits a single base away. Specimens of bladder lesions were obtained during transurethral resection and kept at -80C. DNA was isolated from the bladder specimens obtained at transurethral resection. Relative to germline, V is 3 bases shorter and J is 0 bases shorter, with 9 bases between their ends. Including the terminal cysteine and phenylalanine, the CDR3 comprises 15 residues. Only CDR3 DNA remains: 45 bases, in frame from the first base. CDR1 and CDR2 were assigned from the germline V gene as SGHDN and FVKESK. This entry belongs to a study of T cell repertoires in urothelial bladder cancer (dated by TCRdb to between 2017 and 2020). Regarding the research as a whole: Clinical stages of the approximately twelve resected lesions were three cT0, three cTa, three cT1 and three cT2 or greater. A total of some eleven patients who had bladder lesions and were undergoing transurethral resection were prospectively identified. Over 9 resected bladder lesions were studied, comprising urothelial carcinoma (UC+) and benign (UC-) specimens. In the study, clonality of the TCR repertoire in bladder tumors was compared against clonality in benign bladder inflammation.

Paper-wide results and their limitations: In carcinoma specimens, one T-cell clone made up as much as 17% of infiltrating lymphocytes, versus more than 1.5% in benign specimens. Urothelial carcinoma specimens had fewer T cells than benign specimens, with medians of about 5,000 and 25,000. Median tumor infiltrating lymphocyte percentage was approximately 1.9% in carcinoma specimens and about 12% in benign specimens.

The immunoSEQ assay was used to sequence the CDR3 region of the TCR beta chain. The authors' pipeline ran thus. For each specimen, the T-cell fraction, clonal dominance, and maximum TCR clone frequency were calculated. TCRdb limited this immuneACCESS table to in-frame rearrangements with V and J called. A share of clones is missing; checked studies link under half to unresolved V genes, and the rest is unexplained. The V and J calls and clone size come from that table; D and trimming were worked out from the DNA. This sample gives about 14,000 clones in total; 60% to 75% of them show up just once. The leading ten clones occupy approximately 9% of the sample.

The sequence is built from TRBV14 and TRBJ2-1; the D region possibly corresponds to TRBD1 (6 bases align). The sequence came from a human donor with urothelial carcinoma. Input material: tumor-infiltrating cells from bladder cancer. The nucleotide sequence is TGTGCCAGCAGCCAGGACAGTAGCTCCTACAATGAGCAGTTCTTC. Translated, it gives CASSQDSSSYNEQFF.